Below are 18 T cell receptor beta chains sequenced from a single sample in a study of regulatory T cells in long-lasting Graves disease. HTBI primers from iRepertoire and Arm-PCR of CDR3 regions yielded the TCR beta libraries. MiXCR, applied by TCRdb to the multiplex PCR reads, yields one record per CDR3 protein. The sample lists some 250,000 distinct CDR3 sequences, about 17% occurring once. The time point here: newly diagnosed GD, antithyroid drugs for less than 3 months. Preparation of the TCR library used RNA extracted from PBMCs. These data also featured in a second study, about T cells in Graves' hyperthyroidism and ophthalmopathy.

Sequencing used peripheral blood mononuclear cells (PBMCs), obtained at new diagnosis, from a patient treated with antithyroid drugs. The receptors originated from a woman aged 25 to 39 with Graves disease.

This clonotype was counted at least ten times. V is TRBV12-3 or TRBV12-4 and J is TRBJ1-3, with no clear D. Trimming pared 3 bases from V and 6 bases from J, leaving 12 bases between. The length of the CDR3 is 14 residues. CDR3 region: CASSFLGVENTIYF. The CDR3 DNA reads TGTGCCAGCAGTTTCCTTGGTGTAGAAAACACCATATATTTT.

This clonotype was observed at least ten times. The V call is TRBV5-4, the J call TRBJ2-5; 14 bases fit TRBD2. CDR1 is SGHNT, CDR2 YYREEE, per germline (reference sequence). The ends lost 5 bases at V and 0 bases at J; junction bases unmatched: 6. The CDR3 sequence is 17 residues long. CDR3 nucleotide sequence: TGTGCCAGCAGGCCGGGACTAGCGGGGGCCTACCAAGAGACCCAGTACTTC. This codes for CASRPGLAGAYQETQYF.

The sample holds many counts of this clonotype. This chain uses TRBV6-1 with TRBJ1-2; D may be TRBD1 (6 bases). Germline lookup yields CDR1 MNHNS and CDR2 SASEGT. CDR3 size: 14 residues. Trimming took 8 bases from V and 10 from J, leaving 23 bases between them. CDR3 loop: CASLSPATGNTYTF. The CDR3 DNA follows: TGTGCCAGCTTAAGTCCGGCGACAGGAAATACCTACACCTTC.

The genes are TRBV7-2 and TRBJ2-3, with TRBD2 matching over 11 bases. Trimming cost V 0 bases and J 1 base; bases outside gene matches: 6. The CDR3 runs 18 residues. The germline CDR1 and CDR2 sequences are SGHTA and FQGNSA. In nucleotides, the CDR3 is TGTGCCAGCAGCTTAGCTCCTGGACTAGCGGGCGGCACAGATACGCAGTATTTT. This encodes CASSLAPGLAGGTDTQYF.

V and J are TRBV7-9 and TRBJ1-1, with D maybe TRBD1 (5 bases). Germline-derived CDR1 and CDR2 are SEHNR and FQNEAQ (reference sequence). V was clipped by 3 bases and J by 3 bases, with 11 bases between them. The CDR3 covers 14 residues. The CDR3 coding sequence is TGTGCCAGCAGCTTTTTACCGGGGGACACTGAAGCTTTCTTT. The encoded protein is CASSFLPGDTEAFF.

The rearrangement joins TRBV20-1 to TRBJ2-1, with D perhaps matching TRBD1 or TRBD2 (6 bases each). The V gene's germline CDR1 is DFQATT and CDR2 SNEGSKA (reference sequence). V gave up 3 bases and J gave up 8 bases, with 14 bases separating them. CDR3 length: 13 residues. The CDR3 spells CSASWQRGDEQFF. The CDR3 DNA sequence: TGCAGTGCTAGTTGGCAAAGGGGGGATGAGCAGTTCTTC.

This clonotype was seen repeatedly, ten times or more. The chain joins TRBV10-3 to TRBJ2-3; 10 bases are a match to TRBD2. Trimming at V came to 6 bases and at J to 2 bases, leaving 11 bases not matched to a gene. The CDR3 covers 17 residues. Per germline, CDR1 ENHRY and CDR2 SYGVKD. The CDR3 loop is CAISKIELAGTTDTQYF. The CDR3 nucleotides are TGTGCCATCAGCAAAATCGAACTAGCGGGAACCACAGATACGCAGTATTTT.

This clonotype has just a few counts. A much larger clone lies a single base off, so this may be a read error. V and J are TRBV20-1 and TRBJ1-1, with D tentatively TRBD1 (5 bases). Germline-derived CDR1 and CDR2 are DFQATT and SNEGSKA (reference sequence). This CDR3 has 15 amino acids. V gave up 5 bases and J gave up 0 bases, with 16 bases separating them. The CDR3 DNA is TGCAGTGCTGGGTGGGACTTACCCATGAACACTGAAGCTTTCTTT. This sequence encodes CSAGWDLPMNTEAFF.

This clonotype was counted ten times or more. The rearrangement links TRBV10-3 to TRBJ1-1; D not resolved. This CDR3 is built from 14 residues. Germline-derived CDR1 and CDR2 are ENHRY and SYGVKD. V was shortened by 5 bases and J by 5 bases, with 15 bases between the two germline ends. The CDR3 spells CAISSATGVTEAFF. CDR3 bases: TGTGCCATCAGTTCCGCGACTGGGGTAACTGAAGCTTTCTTT.

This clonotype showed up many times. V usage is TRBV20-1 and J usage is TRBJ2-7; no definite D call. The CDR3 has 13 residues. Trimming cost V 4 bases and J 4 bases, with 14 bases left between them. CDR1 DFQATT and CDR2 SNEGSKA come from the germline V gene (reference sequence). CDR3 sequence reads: CSATGLHRYEQYF. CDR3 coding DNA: TGCAGTGCTACGGGTCTCCATCGGTACGAGCAGTACTTC.

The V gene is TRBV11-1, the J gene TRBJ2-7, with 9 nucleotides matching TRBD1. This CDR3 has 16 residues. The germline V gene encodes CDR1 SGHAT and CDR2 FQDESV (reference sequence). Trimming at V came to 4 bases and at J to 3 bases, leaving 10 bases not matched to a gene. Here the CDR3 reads CASSSSGTGWDYEQYF. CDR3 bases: TGTGCCAGCAGCTCCTCCGGGACAGGGTGGGACTACGAGCAGTACTTC.

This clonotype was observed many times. The CDR3 is CASSLRGDPEAFF. The CDR3 coding sequence is TGTGCCAGCAGTTTGAGGGGGGACCCTGAAGCTTTCTTT. The V and J genes are TRBV27 and TRBJ1-1, with a weak D call TRBD1 (6 bases). Germline values: CDR1 MNHEY, CDR2 SMNVEV (reference sequence). CDR3 length equals 13 residues. The V gene lost 3 bases and the J gene lost 6 bases, with 11 bases spanning the gap.

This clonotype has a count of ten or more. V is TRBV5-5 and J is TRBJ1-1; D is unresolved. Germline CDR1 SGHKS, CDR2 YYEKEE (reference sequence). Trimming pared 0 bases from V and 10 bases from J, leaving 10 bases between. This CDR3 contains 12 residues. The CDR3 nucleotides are TGTGCCAGCAGCTTGGCCGAGCGGGGAGCTTTCTTT. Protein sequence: CASSLAERGAFF.

CDR3: CASSPKVPGELFF. The CDR3 bases are TGTGCCAGCTCACCTAAGGTCCCCGGGGAGCTGTTTTTT. The chain recombines TRBV18 with TRBJ2-2, with D hard to call. Between the trimmed V and J ends, which lost 3 bases and 6 bases, there was a span of 8 bases. The CDR3 contains 13 residues. The germline gives CDR1 KGHSH, CDR2 LQKENI.

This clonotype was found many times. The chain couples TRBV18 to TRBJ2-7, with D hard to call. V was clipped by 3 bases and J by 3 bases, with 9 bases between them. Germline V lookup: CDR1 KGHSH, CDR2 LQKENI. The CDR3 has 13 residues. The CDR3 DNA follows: TGTGCCAGCTCACCCCGGACGGACTACGAGCAGTACTTC. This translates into CASSPRTDYEQYF. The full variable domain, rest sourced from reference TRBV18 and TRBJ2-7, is NAGVMQNPRHLVRRRGQEARLRCSPMKGHSHVYWYRQLPEEGLKFMVYLQKENIIDESGMPKERFSAEFPKEGPSILRIQQVVRGDSAAYFCASSPRTDYEQYFGPGTRLTVT.

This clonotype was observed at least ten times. This CDR3 reads CASSKYGTDTQYF. CDR3 nucleotide sequence: TGTGCCAGTAGTAAGTACGGCACAGATACGCAGTATTTT. The J gene is TRBJ2-3, the V gene TRBV19; D remains unclear. V was clipped by 4 bases and J by 1 base, with 6 bases between them. Germline V lookup: CDR1 LNHDA, CDR2 SQIVND (reference sequence). The CDR3 spans 13 residues.

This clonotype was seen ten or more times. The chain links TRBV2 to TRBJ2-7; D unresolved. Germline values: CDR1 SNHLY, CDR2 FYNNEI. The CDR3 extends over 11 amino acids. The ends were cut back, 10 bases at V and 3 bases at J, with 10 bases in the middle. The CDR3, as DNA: TGTGCCACCCGGCAAGGCTACGAGCAGTACTTC. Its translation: CATRQGYEQYF.

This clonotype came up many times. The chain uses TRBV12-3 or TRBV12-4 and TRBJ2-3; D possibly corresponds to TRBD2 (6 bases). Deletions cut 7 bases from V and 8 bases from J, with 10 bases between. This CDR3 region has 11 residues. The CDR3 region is CASTQGGTQYF. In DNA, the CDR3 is TGTGCCAGCACCCAGGGAGGTACGCAGTATTTT.